The 28 T cell receptor beta chains below all came from one sample that was sequenced in a study of blood T cell repertoires in COVID-19. Sequencing used immunoSEQ multiplex PCR; TCRdb keeps in-frame clones, though not all of them. The sample records about 360,000 clones, around 87% being singletons. Sequencing was done on a sample of PBMCs or T cells enriched from blood (not recorded which). Receptors were obtained from a man aged 35 to 55 in a cohort exposed to, infected with or recovered from COVID-19 (not recorded which).

The J gene is TRBJ2-3, the V gene TRBV10-3; TRBD2 aligns across 10 bases. The CDR3 has 14 amino acids. CDR1 is ENHRY and CDR2 is SYGVKD in the germline V gene. With 10 bases clipped from V and 5 bases from J, the junction kept 9 bases outside the gene matches. As DNA, the CDR3 is TGTGCCACCCGGACTAGCGGAGCCGGAGATACGCAGTATTTT. The encoded protein is CATRTSGAGDTQYF.

The V and J genes are TRBV2 and TRBJ2-1, with 8 nucleotides matching TRBD1. V trimming: 6 bases; J trimming: 5 bases; junction bases outside the gene matches: 6. The CDR3 has 14 amino acids. Germline V gene lookup returns CDR1 SNHLY and CDR2 FYNNEI. For the CDR3, the DNA is TGTGCCAGCAGCGGACAGGGATTGAACAATGAGCAGTTCTTC. It translates to CASSGQGLNNEQFF.

The chain joins TRBV21-1 to TRBJ2-7; no check of the table's D call, TRBD2, against the DNA was made. TRBV21-1 represents a pseudogene. The CDR3 totals 16 residues. CDR3 sequence: CASRDTGTQPPYEQYF. The CDR3 region has the DNA TGTGCCAGCAGGGACACCGGGACTCAACCGCCCTACGAGCAGTACTTC.

V usage is TRBV7-2 and J usage is TRBJ2-7; 9 bases map to TRBD2. In germline, CDR1 is SGHTA, CDR2 FQGNSA. The trim removed 1 base at V and 2 bases at J, leaving 9 bases unmatched. The CDR3 covers 17 residues. The CDR3 sequence is CASSLGAASGTTYEQYF. In DNA, the CDR3 is TGTGCCAGCAGCTTAGGGGCCGCTAGCGGGACCACCTACGAGCAGTACTTC. The variable domain in full, with the rest retrieved from reference TRBV7-2 and TRBJ2-7, is GAGVSQSPSNKVTEKGKDVELRCDPISGHTALYWYRQSLGQGLEFLIYFQGNSAPDKSGLPSDRFSAERTGGSVSTLTIQRTQQEDSAVYLCASSLGAASGTTYEQYFGPGTRLTVT.

V gene TRBV6-5 combines with J gene TRBJ1-1, with D possibly matching TRBD1 (5 bases). Trimming pared 9 bases from V and 7 bases from J, leaving 15 bases between. Per germline, CDR1 MNHEY and CDR2 SVGAGI. The CDR3 consists of 12 residues. CDR3 in DNA: TGTGCCAGTCAGGGATCGGTGATTGAAGCTTTCTTT. Encoded protein: CASQGSVIEAFF.

This sequence joins TRBV5-1 and TRBJ2-1, with TRBD2 matching 8 bases. This CDR3 is built from 15 residues. V was pared by 4 bases and J by 3 bases, with 6 bases of the junction left unmatched. Germline CDR1 SGHRS, CDR2 YFSETQ. CDR3 nucleotides: TGCGCCAGCAGCAACGGACTAGCCTACTACAATGAGCAGTTCTTC. This translates into CASSNGLAYYNEQFF. Full variable domain (outside the CDR3, taken from reference TRBV5-1 and TRBJ2-1): KAGVTQTPRYLIKTRGQQVTLSCSPISGHRSVSWYQQTPGQGLQFLFEYFSETQRNKGNFPGRFSGRQFSNSRSEMNVSTLELGDSALYLCASSNGLAYYNEQFFGPGTRLTVL.

This clone appeared once. V usage is TRBV27 and J usage is TRBJ2-7; D perhaps matches TRBD1 (5 bases). From germline, CDR1 is MNHEY and CDR2 SMNVEV (reference sequence). The CDR3 is 14 amino acids. Trimming removed 6 bases from V and 2 bases from J, with 14 bases in between. The CDR3 nucleotides read TGTGCCAGCAGCCCCACGACAGTGACCTACGAGCAGTACTTC. Translation: CASSPTTVTYEQYF.

V usage is TRBV5-4 and J usage is TRBJ1-4, with D possibly TRBD1 on 6 matching bases. Trimming took off 3 bases at V and 5 bases at J, with 14 bases between the two ends. This CDR3 is 15 amino acids long. Germline V gene data show CDR1 as SGHNT and CDR2 as YYREEE (reference sequence). The chain's CDR3 is CASSSNRASNEKLFF. In DNA form, the CDR3 reads TGTGCCAGCAGCTCAAACAGGGCCTCGAATGAAAAACTGTTTTTT.

The rearrangement joins TRBV25-1 to TRBJ2-3, with D perhaps matching TRBD1 (5 bases). The CDR3 is 14 amino acids. Germline-derived CDR1 and CDR2 are MGHDK and SYGVNS. V gave up 3 bases and J gave up 3 bases, with 10 bases separating them. CDR3 in amino acids: CASSEQGYTDTQYF. The CDR3 coding sequence is TGTGCCAGCAGTGAGCAGGGTTATACAGATACGCAGTATTTT.

The chain employs TRBV5-6 and TRBJ2-7; TRBD2 is a possible D gene (5 bases). V was clipped by 2 bases and J by 0 bases, with 12 bases between them. Germline CDR1 is SGHDT and CDR2 is YYEEEE. This CDR3 region has 15 residues. This CDR3 is CASSFSPGSSYEQYF. The CDR3 DNA sequence: TGTGCCAGCAGCTTTTCACCGGGAAGCTCCTACGAGCAGTACTTC.

The rearrangement uses TRBV24-1 and TRBJ2-1, with TRBD2 as a possible D gene (5 bases). The CDR3 consists of 13 residues. The V end lost 8 bases, the J end lost 5 bases, and 12 bases lay between the germline ends. The germline gives CDR1 KGHDR, CDR2 SFDVKD. The CDR3 DNA is TGTGCCACCACTTCGACGGGGAACAATGAGCAGTTCTTC. Residues: CATTSTGNNEQFF.

The chain joins TRBV7-2 to TRBJ2-1; the D is unclear. Trimming removed 1 base from V and 9 bases from J, with 13 bases in between. The CDR3 is 14 residues long. The germline CDR1 and CDR2 sequences are SGHTA and FQGNSA. The CDR3 reads CASSLGARRAEQFF. DNA for the CDR3: TGTGCCAGCAGCTTAGGGGCTCGGCGCGCTGAGCAGTTCTTC.

This clone has just one count. The J gene is TRBJ2-7, the V gene TRBV27, with D possibly matching TRBD2 (6 bases). Trimming removed 5 bases from V and 0 bases from J, with 14 bases in between. The CDR3 loop spans 15 amino acids. Germline V lookup: CDR1 MNHEY, CDR2 SMNVEV (reference sequence). The CDR3 spells CASSGGTARSYEQYF. The CDR3 nucleotides read TGTGCCAGCAGTGGGGGGACGGCCCGCTCCTACGAGCAGTACTTC.

This chain connects TRBV15 to TRBJ2-7; 9 bases agree with TRBD2. Per the germline V gene, CDR1 is LNHNV and CDR2 is YYDKDF (reference sequence). There are 16 residues in the CDR3. V was pared by 0 bases and J by 3 bases, with 6 bases of the junction left unmatched. The CDR3 DNA follows: TGTGCCACCAGCAGAGATCTGCTAGCGGGGCACTACGAGCAGTACTTC. Residues: CATSRDLLAGHYEQYF.

CDR3 protein: CASTGSPNTIYF. The DNA for the CDR3 is TGTGCCAGCACAGGGTCACCAAACACCATATATTTT. The chain is built from TRBV6-5 and TRBJ1-3, with D possibly matching TRBD1 (5 bases). Per the germline V gene, CDR1 is MNHEY and CDR2 is SVGAGI. This CDR3 has 12 residues. V lost 7 bases, J lost 6 bases, and 10 bases lay in between.

The CDR3 nucleotides read TGTGCCGAATCTAGCGGGAGGGCTTGGACCGGGGAGCTGTTTTTT. It translates to CAESSGRAWTGELFF. The chain joins TRBV30 to TRBJ2-2; TRBD2 matches 12 bases. The germline gives CDR1 GTSNPN, CDR2 SVGIG (reference sequence). This CDR3 contains 15 residues. V gave up 8 bases and J gave up 5 bases; unmatched junction bases: 9. The full variable domain, in which reference TRBV30 and TRBJ2-2 provide the parts outside the CDR3, is SQTIHQWPATLVQPVGSPLSLECTVEGTSNPNLYWYRQAAGRGLQLLFYSVGIGQISSEVPQNLSASRPQDRQFILSSKKLLLSDSGFYLCAESSGRAWTGELFFGEGSRLTVL.

This clone was observed a single time. The chain couples TRBV3-1 (or the pseudogene TRBV3-2) to TRBJ1-3; the D gene is possibly TRBD1 (5 bases). The V end was cut by 5 bases, the J end by 0 bases, with 8 bases between. Germline lookup yields CDR1 LGHDT and CDR2 YNNKEL (reference sequence). This CDR3 comprises 14 residues. The CDR3 is CASSYDSSGNTIYF. Written as DNA, the CDR3 is TGTGCCAGCAGCTACGACAGCTCTGGAAACACCATATATTTT.

V usage is TRBV2 and J usage is TRBJ1-1, with D hard to call. There are 14 residues in the CDR3. V was trimmed by 2 bases and J by 0 bases, leaving 7 bases between them. From germline, CDR1 is SNHLY and CDR2 FYNNEI. The CDR3 is CASSEPGLNTEAFF. CDR3 nucleotides: TGTGCCAGCAGTGAACCCGGTCTGAACACTGAAGCTTTCTTT.

The chain employs TRBV30 and TRBJ1-3; a weak D match, TRBD1 (6 bases). The CDR3 covers 14 residues. The ends were cut back, 2 bases at V and 2 bases at J, with 10 bases in the middle. Germline loops: CDR1 GTSNPN, CDR2 SVGIG (reference sequence). The CDR3 nucleotides are TGTGCCTGGAGTCAGGGGAGACCTGGAAACACCATATATTTT. Translation: CAWSQGRPGNTIYF.

CDR3 in DNA: TGTGCCAGCAGTAGGACTAGGTCAGAGACCCAGTACTTC. As protein: CASSRTRSETQYF. The rearrangement links TRBV6-5 to TRBJ2-5; 7 bases agree with TRBD2. CDR1 MNHEY and CDR2 SVGAGI come from the germline V gene. V gave up 5 bases and J gave up 4 bases; unmatched junction bases: 4. The CDR3 length is 13 residues.

The chain has TRBV13 and TRBJ2-7, with TRBD2 matching 12 bases. The V gene's germline CDR1 is PRHDT and CDR2 FYEKMQ (reference sequence). This CDR3 is 15 amino acids long. Unmatched junction bases numbered 6, after V lost 5 bases and J lost 4 bases. The CDR3 nucleotides read TGTGCCAGCAGCCGACCGACTAGCGGGAGTTACGAGCAGTACTTC. Amino acid sequence: CASSRPTSGSYEQYF.

This clone was recorded only once. The chain links TRBV5-5 to TRBJ2-2; TRBD1 aligns across 10 bases. The V segment lost 1 base and the J segment 6 bases; nucleotides outside the gene matches: 6. Germline V CDR1 and CDR2: SGHKS, YYEKEE (reference sequence). This CDR3 contains 16 residues. CDR3 residues: CASSLRRQGAPGELFF. The CDR3 region has the DNA TGTGCCAGCAGCTTGCGGAGACAGGGGGCTCCCGGGGAGCTGTTTTTT.

In this sample, this clone turned up a few times. The gene calls are TRBV11-2 and TRBJ1-2; TRBD1 aligns across 9 bases. The germline CDR1 and CDR2 sequences are SGHAT and FQNNGV. This CDR3 has 13 residues. The ends lost 5 bases at V and 8 bases at J; junction bases unmatched: 6. The CDR3 reads CASSPRTGEGYTF. The CDR3 DNA reads as TGTGCCAGCAGCCCAAGGACAGGGGAAGGCTACACCTTC.

This clone was seen a single time. This sequence joins TRBV30 and TRBJ2-7; 13 nucleotides agree with TRBD2. Trimming removed 5 bases from V and 6 bases from J; junction bases left unmatched: 4. Per the germline V gene, CDR1 is GTSNPN and CDR2 is SVGIG (reference sequence). The CDR3 is 13 amino acids. The CDR3 DNA reads as TGTGCCTGGGGGAGACTAGCGGGAGGCGAGCAGTACTTC. Its translation: CAWGRLAGGEQYF.

About this clone: Different DNA sequences within this sample yield the same CDR3. The V gene is TRBV6-2 or TRBV6-3, the J gene TRBJ2-7, with D possibly TRBD2 on 6 matching bases. The CDR3 totals 12 residues. The V gene's germline CDR1 is MNHEY and CDR2 SVGEGT. V lost 4 bases, J lost 4 bases, and 8 bases lay in between. Here the CDR3 DNA reads TGTGCCAGCAGTTCGCGGGGTTACGAGCAGTACTTC. Its translation: CASSSRGYEQYF.

The chain is built from TRBV10-3 and TRBJ1-3; D gene unclear. The CDR3 totals 16 residues. The V gene's germline CDR1 is ENHRY and CDR2 SYGVKD. Trimming shortened V by 0 bases and J by 0 bases, and 9 bases separated the two germline ends. CDR3 DNA: TGTGCCATCAGTGAGTCCCAGGCCGGCTCTGGAAACACCATATATTTT. Amino acid sequence: CAISESQAGSGNTIYF.

The chain recombines TRBV10-2 with TRBJ1-2; 8 positions agree with TRBD1. Germline lookup yields CDR1 WSHSY and CDR2 SAAADI. V was pared by 8 bases and J by 1 base, with 9 bases of the junction left unmatched. The CDR3 consists of 15 residues. The CDR3 loop is CASSPPTGVNYGYTF. CDR3 DNA: TGCGCCAGCTCCCCCCCGACAGGGGTTAACTATGGCTACACCTTC.

This clone was seen a single time. The rearrangement joins TRBV6-6 to TRBJ1-2; D may be TRBD1 (6 bases). This CDR3 contains 13 residues. The germline V gene encodes CDR1 MNHNY and CDR2 SVGAGI (reference sequence). The V gene lost 5 bases and the J gene lost 6 bases, with 13 bases spanning the gap. Written as DNA, the CDR3 is TGTGCCAGCAGTGCTTGGGACATAGATGGCTACACCTTC. As protein: CASSAWDIDGYTF.